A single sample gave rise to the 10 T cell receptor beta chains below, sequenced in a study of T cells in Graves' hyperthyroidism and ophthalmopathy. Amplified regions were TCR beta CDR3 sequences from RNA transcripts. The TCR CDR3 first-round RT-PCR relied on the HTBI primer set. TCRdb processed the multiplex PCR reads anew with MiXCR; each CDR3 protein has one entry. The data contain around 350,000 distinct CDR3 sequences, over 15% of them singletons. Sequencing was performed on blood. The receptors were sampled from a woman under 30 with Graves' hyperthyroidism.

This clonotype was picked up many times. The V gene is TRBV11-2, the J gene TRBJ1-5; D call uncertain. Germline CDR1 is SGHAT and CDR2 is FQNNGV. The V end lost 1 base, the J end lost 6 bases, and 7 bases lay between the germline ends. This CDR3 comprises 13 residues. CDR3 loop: CASSLALGQPQHF. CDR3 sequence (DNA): TGTGCCAGCAGCTTAGCGTTGGGTCAGCCCCAGCATTTT.

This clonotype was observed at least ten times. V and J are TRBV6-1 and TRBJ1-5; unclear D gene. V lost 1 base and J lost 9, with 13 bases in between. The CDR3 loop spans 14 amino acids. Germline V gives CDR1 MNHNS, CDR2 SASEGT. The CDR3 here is CASSEGGGIGPQHF. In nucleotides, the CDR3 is TGTGCCAGCAGTGAAGGGGGTGGGATAGGGCCCCAGCATTTT.

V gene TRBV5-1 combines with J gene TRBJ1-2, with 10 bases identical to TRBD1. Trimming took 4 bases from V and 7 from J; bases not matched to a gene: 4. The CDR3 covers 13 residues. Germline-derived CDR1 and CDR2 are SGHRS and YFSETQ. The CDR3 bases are TGCGCCAGCAGCGAGACAGGGGGCTCTGGCTACACCTTC. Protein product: CASSETGGSGYTF.

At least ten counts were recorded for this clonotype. The CDR3 bases are TGTGCCAGCCTAATGGCGTGGGCCGGTAGCCCTGAAGCTTTCTTT. Its protein product is CASLMAWAGSPEAFF. V and J are TRBV12-3 or TRBV12-4 and TRBJ1-1, with D uncertain. The germline V and J ends were trimmed by 8 bases and 6 bases, with 22 bases remaining between them. The CDR3 runs 15 residues.

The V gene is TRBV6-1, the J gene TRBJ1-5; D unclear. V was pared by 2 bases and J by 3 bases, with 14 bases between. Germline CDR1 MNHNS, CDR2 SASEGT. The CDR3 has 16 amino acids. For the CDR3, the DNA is TGTGCCAGCAGTGAATCCGCCCCCGTATACAATCAGCCCCAGCATTTT. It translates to CASSESAPVYNQPQHF.

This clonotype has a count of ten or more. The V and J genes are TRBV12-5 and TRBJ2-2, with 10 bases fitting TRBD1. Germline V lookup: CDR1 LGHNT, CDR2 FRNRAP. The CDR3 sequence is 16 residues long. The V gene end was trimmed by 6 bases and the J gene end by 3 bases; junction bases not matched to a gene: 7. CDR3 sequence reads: CASGPDRGPDTGELFF. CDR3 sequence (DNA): TGTGCTAGTGGCCCCGACAGGGGGCCGGACACCGGGGAGCTGTTTTTT.

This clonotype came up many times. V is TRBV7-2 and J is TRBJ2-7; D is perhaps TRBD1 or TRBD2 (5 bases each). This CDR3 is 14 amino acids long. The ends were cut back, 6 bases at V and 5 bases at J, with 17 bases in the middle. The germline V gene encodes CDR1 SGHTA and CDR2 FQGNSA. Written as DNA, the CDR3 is TGTGCCAGCAGAGAAACGGGACGGCACAACGAGCAGTACTTC. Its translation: CASRETGRHNEQYF. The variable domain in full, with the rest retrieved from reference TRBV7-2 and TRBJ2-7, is GAGVSQSPSNKVTEKGKDVELRCDPISGHTALYWYRQSLGQGLEFLIYFQGNSAPDKSGLPSDRFSAERTGGSVSTLTIQRTQQEDSAVYLCASRETGRHNEQYFGPGTRLTVT.

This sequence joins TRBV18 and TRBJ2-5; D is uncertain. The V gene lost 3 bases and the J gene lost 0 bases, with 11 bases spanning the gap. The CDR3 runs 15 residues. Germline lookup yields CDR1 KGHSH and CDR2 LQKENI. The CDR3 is CASSPKDNYQETQYF. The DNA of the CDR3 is TGTGCCAGCTCACCCAAGGATAACTACCAAGAGACCCAGTACTTC.

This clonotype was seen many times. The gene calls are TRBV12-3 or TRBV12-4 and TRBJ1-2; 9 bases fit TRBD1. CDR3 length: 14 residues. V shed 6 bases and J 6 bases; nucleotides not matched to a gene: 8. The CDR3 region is CASRPTGGRDGYTF. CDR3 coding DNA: TGTGCCAGCAGGCCTACAGGGGGCAGAGATGGCTACACCTTC.

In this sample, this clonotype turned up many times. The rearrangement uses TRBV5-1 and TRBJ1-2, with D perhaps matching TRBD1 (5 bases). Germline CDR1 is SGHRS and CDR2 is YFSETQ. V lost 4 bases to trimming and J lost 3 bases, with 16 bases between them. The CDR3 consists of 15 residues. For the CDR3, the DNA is TGCGCCAGCAGCCTACAGACAGAAACTTACTATGGCTACACCTTC. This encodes CASSLQTETYYGYTF. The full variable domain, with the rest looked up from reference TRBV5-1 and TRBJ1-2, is KAGVTQTPRYLIKTRGQQVTLSCSPISGHRSVSWYQQTPGQGLQFLFEYFSETQRNKGNFPGRFSGRQFSNSRSEMNVSTLELGDSALYLCASSLQTETYYGYTFGSGTRLTVV.